These T cell receptor beta chains were read from a single sample in a study of CD8 T cells in Susac syndrome. TCRdb called the immunoSEQ multiplex PCR reads again in MiXCR, with one record for every CDR3 protein. The table has roughly 170,000 distinct CDR3 sequences, under 95% seen once; the top ten hold over 0.08%. Specimen: CD4+ T cells from PBMCs. The receptors shown here come from a human donor with multiple sclerosis. Each CDR3 is given with its conserved first and last residue. Each record gives: J gene, clone size, D gene, V gene, CDR3 DNA, CDR3 protein. The D gene is left open where the match is weak. The size field is filled for only some rows; it gives once, few, many or a size class.

J: TRBJ1-1; size: .; D: TRBD1; V: TRBV2; DNA: TGTGCCAGCAGTGAACCGTCAGGGGGAACTGAAGCTTTCTTT; CDR3: CASSEPSGGTEAFF
J: TRBJ1-2; size: .; D: .; V: TRBV6-5; DNA: TGTGCCAGCAGTCCAGCCGGGACAACCTATGGCTACACCTTC; CDR3: CASSPAGTTYGYTF
J: TRBJ1-3; size: .; D: TRBD1; V: TRBV6-5; DNA: TGTGCCAGCAGTTTCACCGGGACAGGGGGGAGTTATGGAAACACCATATATTTT; CDR3: CASSFTGTGGSYGNTIYF
J: TRBJ2-7; size: once; D: TRBD1; V: TRBV2; DNA: TGTGCCAGCAGGGCCACCTGGACAGGGGGCAAGTACGAGCAGTACTTC; CDR3: CASRATWTGGKYEQYF
J: TRBJ1-5; size: .; D: .; V: TRBV28; DNA: TGTGCCAGCAGGCTCCCCGGGGGAGGGAATCAGCCCCAGCATTTT; CDR3: CASRLPGGGNQPQHF
J: TRBJ1-4; size: once; D: .; V: TRBV12-3/TRBV12-4; DNA: TGTGCCAGCAGCCATCAGGGAAGGAATGAAAAACTGTTTTTT; CDR3: CASSHQGRNEKLFF
J: TRBJ2-1; size: .; D: TRBD2; V: TRBV6-4; DNA: TGTGCCAGCAACCGGGGGGGTAGTTACAATGAGCAGTTCTTC; CDR3: CASNRGGSYNEQFF
J: TRBJ2-7; size: .; D: .; V: TRBV7-8; DNA: TGTGCCAGCAGCTCGCGGACAGCCTACGAGCAGTACTTC; CDR3: CASSSRTAYEQYF
J: TRBJ2-3; size: once; D: TRBD2; V: TRBV6-1; DNA: TGTGCCAGCACGAGCGGGAGGCTCCCCACAGATACGCAGTATTTT; CDR3: CASTSGRLPTDTQYF
J: TRBJ2-2; size: .; D: .; V: TRBV6-2/TRBV6-3; DNA: TGTGCCAGCAGTTACTTGAACACCGGGGAGCTGTTTTTT; CDR3: CASSYLNTGELFF